This record concerns one TCR beta chain sequence. This clonotype was counted ten times or more. What antigen it recognizes has not been identified. Base-call qualities are not available, and no considerably larger clone is one nucleotide away. TCRdb names Illumina MiSeq as the instrument used. The peripheral T cell repertoire was profiled for human TCRbeta genes. The authors processed their data as follows. Beta-binomial modelling was used to test for differences in clonotype abundance while accounting for variability over time. Expanded clonotypes were screened against the ImmuneCODE reference database of SARS-CoV-2-associated TCRs and mapped to viral genome regions. Additional repertoire analyses were carried out for TRBV gene usage, CDR3 length, CDR3 amino acid overlap between time points, clonotype abundance distributions and Jaccard similarity. The public reads were quality trimmed at Q25 with fastp and then assembled into clones with MiXCR by TCRdb, keeping productive beta chains. Every entry covers one CDR3 protein and lists the most common genes and DNA from its rows. These V and J calls rely on TCRdb rather than the paper's analysis. The sample has roughly 230,000 distinct CDR3 sequences on record, more than 25% of them singletons. Of the sample, 6% to 8.5% is held by the ten largest clones.

The sample is drawn from a study of kidney transplant recipient with SARS-CoV-2 infection (dated by TCRdb to the early 2020s). The sample's time point label, decoded: pre-pandemic baseline sample and day 111 after first positive SARS-CoV-2 test. Sequencing used a blood sample, obtained at baseline and around day 120 from a kidney transplant recipient. The clonotype was recovered from a male patient between 25 and 39 years old who had COVID-19 and was a kidney transplant recipient. Following a transplant, a fraction of the T cells may be traceable to the graft donor.

The nucleotide sequence reads as follows: TGTGCCAGCAGCCAAAAGGGGGGGAACTATGGCTACACCTTC. It translates to CASSQKGGNYGYTF. This chain is built from TRBV3-1 and TRBJ1-2; TRBD1 might be the D gene, on 6 matching bases. The CDR3 holds 14 amino acids from the cysteine to the phenylalanine. The entry retains the CDR3 DNA only, 42 bases that are in frame from base 1. Deletion took 2 bases off V and 2 bases off J, with a span of 9 bases between the germline ends. The germline V gene (reference sequence) provides CDR1 LGHDT and CDR2 YNNKEL.